The 16 T cell receptor beta chains given below trace back to one sample, sequenced in a study of CD8 T cells in ankylosing spondylitis (dated by TCRdb to 2015 to 2018). General findings and caveats noted by the study authors: A TCR beta motif of fewer than 10 highly homologous amino acid variants appeared characteristic of blood from ankylosing spondylitis patients.

Libraries were constructed by 5' RACE. Sequencing took place on an Illumina HiSeq 2500. TCRdb cleaned the public reads at Q25 with fastp, built clones with MiXCR and kept in-frame beta chains. One record per CDR3 amino acid sequence lists the most common genes and DNA. The sample contains approximately 300,000 distinct CDR3 sequences, 8% of them found a single time. The ten largest clones add up to approximately 14% of the sample. These TCRs are of unknown antigen specificity. The sample comprised blood, either unsorted or a sorted T cell fraction (not recorded which). The source is a male donor with ankylosing spondylitis.

The rearrangement joins TRBV20-1 to TRBJ2-2; 9 positions match TRBD2. The V segment lost 1 base and the J segment 7 bases; nucleotides outside the gene matches: 10. Germline assignment: CDR1 DFQATT and CDR2 SNEGSKA (reference sequence). The length of the CDR3 is 16 residues. Written as DNA, the CDR3 is TGCAGTGCTAGAGGGGGAAGCGGGGGGTTTCACGGGGAGCTGTTTTTT. Amino acid sequence: CSARGGSGGFHGELFF.

The chain joins TRBV7-2 to TRBJ2-7, with unresolved D. Deletions cut 2 bases from V and 3 bases from J, with 11 bases between. Germline V gene sequence: CDR1 SGHTA, CDR2 FQGNSA. This CDR3 region has 14 residues. The CDR3 protein is CASSLSTGIYEQYF. The CDR3 DNA reads as TGTGCCAGCAGCTTATCTACTGGGATCTACGAGCAGTACTTC.

A few counts support this clonotype. The chain recombines TRBV27 with TRBJ2-1, with unresolved D. The CDR3 extends over 15 amino acids. From germline, CDR1 is MNHEY and CDR2 SMNVEV (reference sequence). The V gene lost 7 bases and the J gene lost 0 bases, with 13 bases spanning the gap. CDR3 nucleotide sequence: TGTGCCAGCAAAGGATTGTCCTCCTCCTACAATGAGCAGTTCTTC. It yields the protein CASKGLSSSYNEQFF.

The rearrangement uses TRBV12-3 or TRBV12-4 and TRBJ2-7; 9 positions agree with TRBD2. The CDR3 is 15 residues long. With V trimmed by 3 bases and J by 5 bases, 8 bases remained unmatched. CDR3 region: CASSLWREGSHEQYF. CDR3 nucleotides: TGTGCCAGCAGTTTGTGGCGGGAGGGATCCCACGAGCAGTACTTC.

This clonotype was observed a few times. The rearrangement links TRBV11-2 to TRBJ1-1; D unresolved. The germline gives CDR1 SGHAT, CDR2 FQNNGV. Trimming shortened V by 1 base and J by 9 bases, and 12 bases separated the two germline ends. The CDR3 covers 13 residues. Here the CDR3 DNA reads TGTGCCAGCAGCTTAGTAAGACAAGAAAAAGCTTTCTTT. Translated, it gives CASSLVRQEKAFF.

This clonotype was seen at least ten times. CDR3 residues: CASSLLRGEQYF. The DNA of the CDR3 is TGTGCCAGCAGCCTCCTAAGGGGCGAGCAGTACTTC. This rearrangement joins TRBV12-3 or TRBV12-4 to TRBJ2-7, with D possibly being TRBD1 (5 bases). This CDR3 spans 12 amino acids. Trimming took 6 bases from V and 6 from J, leaving 12 bases between them.

The V call is TRBV4-2, the J call TRBJ1-4; no clear D. The germline gives CDR1 LGHNA, CDR2 YNFKEQ. V gave up 1 base and J gave up 1 base, with 16 bases separating them. This CDR3 region has 18 residues. CDR3 DNA: TGTGCCAGCAGCCAAGCGGTTGCCCGGGAGCTAACTAATGAAAAACTGTTTTTT. Protein: CASSQAVARELTNEKLFF.

V is TRBV4-3 and J is TRBJ2-7; possibly TRBD2 for D (6 bases). The V end was cut by 1 base, the J end by 2 bases, with 15 bases between. There are 16 residues in the CDR3. Looked up from germline, CDR1 is LGHNA and CDR2 is YSLEER. The CDR3 DNA reads TGCGCCAGCAGCCAAGTATTCTCTAGCGAGACCTACGAGCAGTACTTC. Its translation: CASSQVFSSETYEQYF.

This clonotype was observed a handful of times. The chain carries TRBV5-1 and TRBJ2-2; D uncertain. The CDR3 totals 16 residues. Germline lookup yields CDR1 SGHRS and CDR2 YFSETQ. Trimming removed 5 bases from V and 0 bases from J, with 14 bases in between. Here the CDR3 reads CASSKSDGPNTGELFF. CDR3 coding DNA: TGCGCCAGCAGTAAGTCCGACGGGCCGAACACCGGGGAGCTGTTTTTT.

This clonotype was seen more than once but under ten times. A read error may produce the germline difference seen at one junction end. V usage is TRBV20-1 and J usage is TRBJ2-2; TRBD1 aligns across 7 bases. In germline, CDR1 is DFQATT, CDR2 SNEGSKA (reference sequence). CDR3 size: 12 residues. Written as DNA, the CDR3 is TGCAGTGCAAGAGGGGGCTCCGGGGAGCTGTTTTTT. Amino acids: CSARGGSGELFF.

This clonotype occurred many times. The V and J genes are TRBV5-1 and TRBJ2-2; 8 bases match TRBD2. This CDR3 contains 16 residues. Trimming at V came to 6 bases and at J to 6 bases, leaving 13 bases not matched to a gene. Germline CDR1 is SGHRS and CDR2 is YFSETQ. The CDR3 region is CASKFLPGLEAGELFF. CDR3 coding DNA: TGCGCCAGCAAATTTCTCCCGGGACTAGAAGCCGGGGAGCTGTTTTTT.

The table lists this clonotype with a few counts. The chain links TRBV2 to TRBJ1-1, with D possibly matching TRBD1 (6 bases). CDR1 and CDR2 (germline): SNHLY, FYNNEI. The V gene lost 7 bases and the J gene lost 7 bases, with 13 bases spanning the gap. The CDR3 spans 12 residues. In DNA, the CDR3 is TGTGCCAGCATCAGGGGTCCGATTGAAGCTTTCTTT. This codes for CASIRGPIEAFF.

This clonotype was picked up a small number of times. The chain links TRBV25-1 to TRBJ2-7, with TRBD1 identical over 7 bases. This CDR3 has 13 residues. Germline assignment: CDR1 MGHDK and CDR2 SYGVNS. V shed 3 bases and J 6 bases; nucleotides not matched to a gene: 5. The DNA for the CDR3 is TGTGCCAGCAGTGACAACAGGGGCAGCGAGCAGTACTTC. Its protein product is CASSDNRGSEQYF.

In its sample, this clonotype was seen a few times. This sequence joins TRBV20-1 and TRBJ2-3; D remains ambiguous. This CDR3 comprises 12 residues. CDR1 DFQATT and CDR2 SNEGSKA come from the germline V gene (reference sequence). The V gene lost 0 bases and the J gene lost 9 bases, with 10 bases spanning the gap. As DNA, the CDR3 is TGCAGTGCTAGAGATCCCCGATCGACGCAGTATTTT. Protein: CSARDPRSTQYF.

The chain links TRBV6-2 or TRBV6-3 to TRBJ2-2; 13 positions agree with TRBD2. V lost 6 bases and J lost 4; bases outside the gene matches: 11. The CDR3 runs 18 residues. Germline V CDR1 and CDR2: MNHEY, SVGEGT. In DNA form, the CDR3 reads TGTGCCAGCAGCCCACACCCGGGACTAGCGGGGAGCACCGGGGAGCTGTTTTTT. Protein sequence: CASSPHPGLAGSTGELFF.

This clonotype has more than one count but fewer than ten. This sequence joins TRBV15 and TRBJ2-3; D might be TRBD2 (6 bases). In germline, CDR1 is LNHNV, CDR2 YYDKDF (reference sequence). V shed 5 bases and J shed 0 bases, with 18 bases lying between them. The CDR3 contains 17 residues. The CDR3 DNA sequence: TGTGCCACCAGCCCGCGTCCCGGGAGCCCTAGCACAGATACGCAGTATTTT. This translates into CATSPRPGSPSTDTQYF.